This entry features one TCR beta chain sequence. The record originates from a study of long-term antiretroviral therapy in people with HIV. Survey-level resolution applied to immunoSEQ assay v3.0. Measured with immunoSEQ multiplex PCR; TCRdb has only the in-frame clones, and not every one. The table shows 30,000 or so clones, with approximately 72% occurring only once. V lost 6 bases, J lost 4 bases, and 15 bases stayed unmatched. The CDR3 is 17 amino acids. Germline CDR1 reads MDHEN; CDR2 reads SYDVKM. The TCR sequence derives from a man aged 45-65 years with HIV. The sequencing here drew on unsorted PBMCs, taken 3 years after starting antiretroviral therapy. V usage is TRBV28 and J usage is TRBJ1-3; 7 positions match TRBD1. The CDR3 is CASRPSQGTRAGNTIYF. In nucleotides, the CDR3 is TGTGCCAGCAGACCGTCACAGGGGACCCGAGCGGGAAACACCATATATTTT.